Following are 5 T cell receptor beta chains from one sample sequenced in a study of T cells after yellow fever vaccination. TCRdb reanalysed the 5' RACE reads using MiXCR and keeps one entry per CDR3 protein. The sample holds 25,000 to 30,000 distinct CDR3 sequences; 6.3% are singletons and the top ten take approximately 25%. This material consisted of PBMCs, either bulk or a sorted T-cell subset (CD4+, CD8+, memory, or dextramer-sorted; not recorded which), taken on the day of the yellow fever booster vaccination. The receptor set was obtained from a young man who received the YFV17D yellow fever vaccine.

This clonotype was seen a handful of times. The chain's CDR3 is CSALGTLGGLAGGPSTDTQYF. CDR3 in DNA: TGCAGCGCCCTGGGGACACTCGGTGGACTAGCGGGAGGCCCAAGCACAGATACGCAGTATTTT. The rearrangement joins TRBV29-1 to TRBJ2-3; 14 bases map to TRBD2. The J segment lost 0 bases and the V segment lost 7 bases, leaving 21 bases of the junction unmatched. The CDR3 is 21 residues long. CDR1 SQVTM and CDR2 ANQGSEA come from the germline V gene.

Remarks on this clonotype: A much larger clone differs by one base, so this may be a read error. This chain links TRBV11-3 with TRBJ2-2; D uncertain. The length of the CDR3 is 15 residues. Germline V gene lookup returns CDR1 SGHNT and CDR2 YENEEA. The ends were cut back, 0 bases at V and 5 bases at J, with 10 bases in the middle. This CDR3 reads CASSLDHLRTGELFF. The CDR3 DNA is TGTGCCAGCAGCTTAGATCATCTGAGAACCGGGGAGCTGTTTTTT.

The rearrangement uses TRBV7-2 and TRBJ1-1; D is undetermined. The germline V gene has CDR1 SGHTA and CDR2 FQGNSA. V was pared by 1 base and J by 1 base, with 7 bases between. The CDR3 extends over 14 amino acids. The CDR3 sequence: CASSLVVANTEAFF. The DNA for the CDR3 is TGTGCCAGCAGCTTAGTGGTGGCGAACACTGAAGCTTTCTTT.

CDR3 sequence (DNA): TGTGCCAGCGGCGCCGGCGGGGGATTCACAGATACGCAGTATTTT. Translating it yields CASGAGGGFTDTQYF. The chain employs TRBV27 and TRBJ2-3; 7 bases are shared with TRBD2. The V segment lost 8 bases and the J segment 2 bases; nucleotides outside the gene matches: 10. The CDR3 contains 15 residues. Germline CDR1 is MNHEY and CDR2 is SMNVEV (reference sequence).

This clonotype was seen at least ten times. V and J are TRBV5-1 and TRBJ2-7, with 7 bases aligning to TRBD1. After removal of 3 bases from V and 3 bases from J, the junction contained 6 bases not matched to a gene. Germline V gives CDR1 SGHRS, CDR2 YFSETQ. The CDR3 sequence is 14 residues long. The CDR3 nucleotides read TGCGCCAGCAGCTCTGGACAGGCCCTCTACGAGCAGTACTTC. As protein: CASSSGQALYEQYF. The full variable domain, in which reference TRBV5-1 and TRBJ2-7 provide the parts outside the CDR3, is KAGVTQTPRYLIKTRGQQVTLSCSPISGHRSVSWYQQTPGQGLQFLFEYFSETQRNKGNFPGRFSGRQFSNSRSEMNVSTLELGDSALYLCASSSGQALYEQYFGPGTRLTVT.